Below, 11 T cell receptor beta chains from the same sample are listed, as sequenced in a study of radiation and T cells in renal cell carcinoma (TCRdb year 2020). This specimen's time point label, interpreted: blood 4 weeks post-SBRT, at nephrectomy. In the paper's terms, the treatment or condition label means: 15 Gy SBRT to primary tumor, nephrectomy 4 weeks later. Library preparation used the immunoSEQ multiplex PCR assay. TCRdb limited this immuneACCESS table to in-frame rearrangements with V and J called. A share of clones is missing; checked studies link under half to unresolved V genes, and the rest is unexplained. The sample table holds about 77,000 clones, of which approximately 87% were seen once. The ten largest account for about 2.5% of the sample. The material sequenced was blood, taken from a patient whose treatment included radiotherapy and nephrectomy. These receptors came from a woman aged 60 to 75 with renal cell carcinoma.

The chain has TRBV6-1 and TRBJ1-1, with TRBD1 identical over 9 bases. The CDR3 runs to 14 residues. Losses at the gene ends were 4 bases for V and 5 bases for J; bases not matched to a gene: 5. Germline V lookup: CDR1 MNHNS, CDR2 SASEGT. The CDR3 loop reads CASSVPGQGTEAFF. The DNA of the CDR3 is TGTGCCAGCAGTGTACCGGGACAGGGAACTGAAGCTTTCTTT.

This chain links TRBV5-8 with TRBJ1-3; no reliable D call. The CDR3 has 17 amino acids. CDR1 SGHTS and CDR2 YDEGEE come from the germline V gene. Trimming stripped 2 bases from V and 4 bases from J, with 19 bases between. CDR3 loop: CASSLNPLQRSGNTIYF. The CDR3, as DNA: TGTGCCAGCAGCTTAAATCCCCTACAGCGGTCAGGAAACACCATATATTTT.

This chain uses TRBV28 with TRBJ1-3; tentative D call: TRBD1 (6 bases). CDR1 is MDHEN and CDR2 is SYDVKM in the germline V gene. V was clipped by 8 bases and J by 2 bases, with 13 bases between them. The CDR3 extends over 14 amino acids. This CDR3 is CASRSQGPGNTIYF. In nucleotides, the CDR3 is TGTGCCAGCCGATCGCAGGGGCCTGGAAACACCATATATTTT.

The rearrangement uses TRBV27 and TRBJ1-1, with no clear D. The CDR3 totals 14 residues. From germline, CDR1 is MNHEY and CDR2 SMNVEV (reference sequence). The V end lost 2 bases, the J end lost 1 base, and 8 bases lay between the germline ends. In DNA, the CDR3 is TGTGCCAGCAGTTTAGCGGGCGGGAACACTGAAGCTTTCTTT. Its translation: CASSLAGGNTEAFF.

The chain joins TRBV7-9 to TRBJ1-5, with D unclear. Germline V gene sequence: CDR1 SEHNR, CDR2 FQNEAQ (reference sequence). This CDR3 has 14 residues. V was cut by 4 bases and J by 2 bases, with 9 bases left in between. The CDR3 region is CASSSSRGNQPQHF. The CDR3 region has the DNA TGTGCCAGCAGCTCCTCTCGCGGCAATCAGCCCCAGCATTTT.

The chain joins TRBV15 to TRBJ2-7; either TRBD1 or TRBD2 may fit D (5 bases each). CDR3 length: 16 residues. The V gene's germline CDR1 is LNHNV and CDR2 YYDKDF (reference sequence). V was cut by 0 bases and J by 2 bases, with 14 bases left in between. The CDR3 sequence: CATSRELRDGTYEQYF. The DNA of the CDR3 is TGTGCCACCAGCAGAGAGTTGAGGGACGGAACCTACGAGCAGTACTTC.

The chain combines TRBV5-1 with TRBJ1-4; 9 positions match TRBD1. Germline V gene lookup returns CDR1 SGHRS and CDR2 YFSETQ. This CDR3 is built from 15 residues. Unmatched junction bases numbered 1, after V lost 0 bases and J lost 4 bases. The CDR3 DNA follows: TGCGCCAGCAGCTTGGGGGACAGGGATAATGAAAAACTGTTTTTT. Translated, it gives CASSLGDRDNEKLFF.

The chain uses TRBV27 and TRBJ2-7; the D gene is possibly TRBD1 (6 bases). The CDR3 loop spans 14 amino acids. In germline, CDR1 is MNHEY, CDR2 SMNVEV (reference sequence). V lost 4 bases and J lost 0, with 10 bases in between. The CDR3 spells CASSSGQSSYEQYF. Here the CDR3 DNA reads TGTGCCAGCAGTTCCGGACAGAGCTCCTACGAGCAGTACTTC.

The chain couples TRBV23-1 to TRBJ1-1, with D possibly being TRBD1 (6 bases). TRBV23-1 is an ORF for which the function is uncertain. Trimming took 0 bases from V and 8 from J, leaving 10 bases between them. CDR3 size: 13 residues. The CDR3 here is CASSQSADREAFF. The CDR3, as DNA: TGCGCCAGCAGTCAATCGGCCGACAGGGAAGCTTTCTTT.

This clone was detected only a few times. The genes are TRBV10-3 and TRBJ1-1; D is undetermined. CDR1 is ENHRY, CDR2 SYGVKD, per germline. V lost 3 bases to trimming and J lost 11 bases, with 13 bases between them. The CDR3 sequence is 12 residues long. CDR3 protein: CAISDRETSAFF. For the CDR3, the DNA is TGTGCCATCAGTGACCGGGAAACGTCGGCTTTCTTT.

The chain recombines TRBV5-4 with TRBJ1-4; maybe TRBD1 (5 bases). The V and J ends lost 0 bases and 6 bases respectively, with 18 bases between them. The V gene's germline CDR1 is SGHNT and CDR2 YYREEE (reference sequence). The CDR3 length is 17 residues. The CDR3 spells CASSLAGAGRLDEKLFF. CDR3 sequence (DNA): TGTGCCAGCAGCTTGGCTGGGGCAGGAAGGCTAGATGAAAAACTGTTTTTT.